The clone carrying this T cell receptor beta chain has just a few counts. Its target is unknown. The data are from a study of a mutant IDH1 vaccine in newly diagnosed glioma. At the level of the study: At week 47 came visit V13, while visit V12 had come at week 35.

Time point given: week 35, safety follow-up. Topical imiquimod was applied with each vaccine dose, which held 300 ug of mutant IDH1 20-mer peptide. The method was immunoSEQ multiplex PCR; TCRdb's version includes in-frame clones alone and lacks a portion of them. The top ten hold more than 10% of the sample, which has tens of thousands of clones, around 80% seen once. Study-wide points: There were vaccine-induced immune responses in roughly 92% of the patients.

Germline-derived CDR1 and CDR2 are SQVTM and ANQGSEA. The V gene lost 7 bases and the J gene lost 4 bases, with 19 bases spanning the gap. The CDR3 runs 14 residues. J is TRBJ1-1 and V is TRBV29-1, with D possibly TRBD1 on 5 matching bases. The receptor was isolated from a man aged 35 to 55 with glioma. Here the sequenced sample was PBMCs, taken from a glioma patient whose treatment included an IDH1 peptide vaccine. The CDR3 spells CSAGNGARSTEAFF. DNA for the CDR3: TGCAGCGCCGGGAATGGGGCGAGGAGCACTGAAGCTTTCTTT.